The rows below give T cell receptor beta chains drawn from one sample of a study of blood T cells in healthy people across ages. Each CDR3 protein gets one entry after TCRdb re-called the 5' RACE reads with MiXCR. The data show about 690,000 distinct CDR3 sequences, with 40% to 45% seen just once and about 30% held by the top ten. The sample taken for sequencing was blood. The receptors originated from a man of 80 years or more in good health. Each CDR3 is given with its conserved first and last residue. D genes are given only for firm matches. Where a row states a size, it is once, few, many or the class of an expanded clone; other rows omit it.

j_gene	v_gene	abundance	d_gene	CDR3aa	CDR3nt
TRBJ2-6	TRBV5-1	NA	NA	CAGSLDGANVLTF	TGCGCCGGCAGCTTGGACGGGGCCAACGTCCTGACTTTC
TRBJ2-5	TRBV12-3/TRBV12-4	NA	NA	CASSSTWETQYF	TGTGCCAGCAGTTCGACTTGGGAGACCCAGTACTTC
TRBJ1-1	TRBV10-3	NA	NA	CAISDPGRSNTEAFF	TGTGCCATCAGTGACCCGGGACGGTCTAACACTGAAGCTTTCTTT
TRBJ2-1	TRBV6-5	few	NA	CASSPRRGNNEQFF	TGTGCCAGCAGCCCTAGAAGGGGGAACAATGAGCAGTTCTTC
TRBJ1-1	TRBV7-9	NA	TRBD1	CASSLGTGAFTEAFF	TGTGCCAGCAGCTTAGGGACAGGGGCATTCACTGAAGCTTTCTTT
TRBJ1-5	TRBV2	NA	NA	CASSYDLNSNQPQHF	TGTGCCAGCAGTTACGACTTGAATAGCAATCAGCCCCAGCATTTT
TRBJ1-2	TRBV12-3/TRBV12-4	NA	NA	CASSQSGAKINYGYTF	TGTGCCAGCAGCCAATCGGGGGCGAAAATCAACTATGGCTACACCTTC
TRBJ2-7	TRBV20-1	few	TRBD2	CSARARLAGDYEQYF	TGCAGTGCTAGGGCCCGACTAGCGGGGGACTACGAGCAGTACTTC
TRBJ2-1	TRBV28	few	NA	CASRGVDPNEQFF	TGTGCCAGCAGGGGGGTGGATCCTAATGAGCAGTTCTTC
TRBJ2-1	TRBV7-9	NA	TRBD2	CASSMAGEDQAKFF	TGTGCCAGCAGCATGGCGGGGGAGGATCAAGCGAAGTTCTTC
TRBJ2-3	TRBV6-2/TRBV6-3	few	NA	CASSYSKNGVATQYF	TGTGCCAGCAGTTACTCGAAAAACGGAGTGGCGACGCAGTATTTT
TRBJ1-2	TRBV7-3	NA	NA	CASSPSRLSRDYGYTF	TGTGCCAGCAGCCCAAGCCGATTGAGCAGGGACTATGGCTACACCTTC
TRBJ2-5	TRBV7-9	NA	NA	CASSLAGQTKETQYF	TGTGCCAGCAGCTTAGCGGGGCAGACGAAAGAGACCCAGTACTTC
TRBJ1-4	TRBV29-1	NA	TRBD1	CSVIGTGGFTNEKLFF	TGCAGCGTCATCGGGACAGGGGGCTTTACTAATGAAAAACTGTTTTTT
TRBJ2-7	TRBV4-2	NA	NA	CASSQGGRVSSYEQYF	TGTGCCAGCAGCCAAGGTGGCAGGGTGAGCTCCTACGAGCAGTACTTC
TRBJ1-2	TRBV6-6	few	NA	CASSSPEGNYGYTF	TGTGCCAGCAGTTCTCCCGAGGGAAACTATGGCTACACCTTC
TRBJ2-1	TRBV15	few	NA	CATSRGGWSGRNNEQFF	TGTGCCACCAGCAGAGGCGGGTGGTCGGGGAGAAACAATGAGCAGTTCTTC
TRBJ2-7	TRBV6-1	few	NA	CASSEGASTYYEQYF	TGTGCCAGCAGTGAGGGCGCGTCCACATACTACGAGCAGTACTTC
TRBJ1-2	TRBV2	NA	NA	CASSARLKGYGYTF	TGTGCCAGCAGTGCCCGACTCAAAGGCTATGGCTACACCTTC
TRBJ2-3	TRBV7-9	few	TRBD2	CASSSLARTDTQYF	TGTGCCAGCAGCTCACTAGCGCGGACAGATACGCAGTATTTT
TRBJ2-1	TRBV6-5	NA	TRBD1	CASRPRQGNEQFF	TGTGCCAGCAGGCCCCGACAGGGCAATGAGCAGTTCTTC
TRBJ1-1	TRBV20-1	NA	TRBD1	CSARVLGRGDTEAFF	TGCAGTGCTAGAGTCCTGGGCAGGGGGGACACTGAAGCTTTCTTT
TRBJ2-3	TRBV3-1	NA	TRBD1	CASSRLPRWVATDRGSTDTQYF	TGTGCCAGCAGCCGCCTTCCCCGGTGGGTCGCTACGGACAGGGGTTCAACAGATACGCAGTATTTT
TRBJ1-2	TRBV7-8	many	TRBD1	CASSSLGAGGAGYTF	TGTGCCAGCAGCTCGCTCGGGGCAGGGGGCGCAGGCTACACCTTC
TRBJ2-7	TRBV23-1	NA	TRBD1	CASSQTGTGFGEQYF	TGCGCCAGCAGTCAAACCGGGACAGGGTTTGGCGAGCAGTACTTC
TRBJ2-1	TRBV24-1	NA	NA	CATSGGSGNNEQFF	TGTGCCACCAGTGGCGGGTCAGGGAATAATGAGCAGTTCTTC
TRBJ1-1	TRBV29-1	once	NA	CSVRDPNTEAFF	TGCAGCGTTCGAGACCCGAACACTGAAGCTTTCTTT
TRBJ2-5	TRBV4-3	few	TRBD1	CASSRQGVGETQYF	TGCGCCAGCAGCCGACAGGGGGTAGGAGAGACCCAGTACTTC
TRBJ1-6	TRBV6-2/TRBV6-3	few	NA	CASSYSARDSPLHF	TGTGCCAGCAGTTACTCGGCCCGAGATTCACCCCTCCACTTT
TRBJ2-2	TRBV5-6	once	NA	CASSIEQGIVAGELFF	TGTGCCAGCAGCATTGAACAGGGTATTGTGGCCGGGGAGCTGTTTTTT
TRBJ2-1	TRBV6-2/TRBV6-3	NA	NA	CASSYVQLGETQFF	TGTGCCAGCAGTTACGTACAGCTTGGCGAGACCCAGTTCTTC
TRBJ2-1	TRBV3-1	NA	TRBD1	CASSQDRDRGRNEQFF	TGTGCCAGCAGCCAAGACCGGGACAGGGGTCGAAATGAGCAGTTCTTC
TRBJ2-4	TRBV20-1	NA	NA	CSARNWGSFQYF	TGCAGTGCTAGAAATTGGGGGTCCTTCCAGTACTTC